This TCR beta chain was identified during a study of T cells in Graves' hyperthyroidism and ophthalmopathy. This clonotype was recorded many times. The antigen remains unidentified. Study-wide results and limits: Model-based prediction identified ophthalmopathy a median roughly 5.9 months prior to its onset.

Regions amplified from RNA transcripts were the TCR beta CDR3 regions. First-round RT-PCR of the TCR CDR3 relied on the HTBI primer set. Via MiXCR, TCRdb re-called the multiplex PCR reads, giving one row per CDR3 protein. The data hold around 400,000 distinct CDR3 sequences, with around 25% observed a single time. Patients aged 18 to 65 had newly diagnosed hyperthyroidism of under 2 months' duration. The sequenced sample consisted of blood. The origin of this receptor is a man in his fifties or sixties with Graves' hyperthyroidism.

The CDR3: CASSPFHKKTYNEQFF. CDR3 DNA sequence: TGTGCCAGCAGCCCCTTTCACAAGAAGACCTACAATGAGCAGTTCTTC. This chain connects TRBV3-1 to TRBJ2-1; D uncertain. Germline CDR1 is LGHDT and CDR2 is YNNKEL (reference sequence). Trimming removed 4 bases from V and 2 bases from J, with 15 bases in between. The CDR3 has 16 amino acids.